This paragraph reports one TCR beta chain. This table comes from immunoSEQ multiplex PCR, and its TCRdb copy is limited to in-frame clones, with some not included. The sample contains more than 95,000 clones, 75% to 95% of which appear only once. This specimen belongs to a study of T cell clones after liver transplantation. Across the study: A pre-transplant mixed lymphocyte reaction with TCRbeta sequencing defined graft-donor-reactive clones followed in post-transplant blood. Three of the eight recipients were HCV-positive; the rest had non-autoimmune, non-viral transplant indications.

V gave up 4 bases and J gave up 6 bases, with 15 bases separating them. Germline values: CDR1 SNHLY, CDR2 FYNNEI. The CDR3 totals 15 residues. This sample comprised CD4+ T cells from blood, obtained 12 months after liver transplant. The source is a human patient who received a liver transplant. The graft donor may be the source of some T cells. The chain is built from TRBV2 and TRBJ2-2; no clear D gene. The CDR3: CASSALGLEAGELFF. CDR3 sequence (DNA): TGTGCCAGCAGTGCGCTAGGGCTAGAGGCCGGGGAGCTGTTTTTT.